This T cell receptor (beta chain) was observed in a study of blood T cell repertoires in COVID-19. The wider study: Both acute and convalescent COVID-19 samples were obtained from the United States, Italy and Spain.

The CDR3 has 17 amino acids. The V end lost 2 bases, the J end lost 5 bases, and 16 bases lay between the germline ends. Germline V gives CDR1 MGHDK, CDR2 SYGVNS. Method: immunoSEQ multiplex PCR; TCRdb's copy keeps in-frame clones and lacks some. The sample carries over 70,000 clones, about 74% recorded once. The source material was peripheral blood. The V call is TRBV25-1, the J call TRBJ1-6; possibly TRBD1 for D (6 bases). This receptor was identified in a human donor in a cohort sampled during active COVID-19. CDR3 bases: TGTGCCAGCAGTGAACTACCGGGACAAAAGCATAATTCACCCCTCCACTTT. It is translated as CASSELPGQKHNSPLHF.